This T cell receptor (beta chain) comes out of a study of control samples from healthy donors and cancer patients. V lost 4 bases and J 6 bases, leaving 11 bases between the germline ends. The CDR3 runs to 13 residues. The germline CDR1 and CDR2 sequences are SGHTA and FQGNSA. Here immunoSEQ multiplex PCR was the method, and the copy in TCRdb shows in-frame clones only, minus some. The repertoire includes 70,000 to 80,000 clones, approximately 84% of them detected once, and about 16% sits in the top ten. The chain is built from TRBV7-2 and TRBJ2-3; no firm D call. Sequencing was performed on blood. The TCR sequence derives from a middle-aged man in good health. The CDR3 protein is CASSSDAFDTQYF. The CDR3 region has the DNA TGTGCCAGCAGCTCGGACGCATTTGATACGCAGTATTTT.